A single sample gave rise to the 3 T cell receptor beta chains below, sequenced in a study of control samples from healthy donors and cancer patients. Here immunoSEQ multiplex PCR was the method, and the copy in TCRdb shows in-frame clones only, minus some. The sample consists of roughly 88,000 clones, about 89% of them appearing once. The sequencing sample was made of blood. The receptors derive from a woman aged 25 to 39 in good health.

The chain links TRBV4-2 to TRBJ1-5, with D perhaps TRBD1 (5 bases). This CDR3 region has 14 residues. Trimming pared 0 bases from V and 4 bases from J, leaving 7 bases between. Per germline, CDR1 LGHNA and CDR2 YNFKEQ. Written as DNA, the CDR3 is TGTGCCAGCAGCCAAGATCGGGGGAATCAGCCCCAGCATTTT. As protein: CASSQDRGNQPQHF.

The rearrangement links TRBV14 to TRBJ1-5; D is ambiguous. V dropped 1 base and J dropped 12 bases, with 13 bases sitting between them. Germline V CDR1 and CDR2: SGHDN, FVKESK. The CDR3 consists of 13 residues. CDR3: CASSQGARAGQHF. CDR3 DNA sequence: TGTGCCAGCAGCCAAGGGGCAAGGGCAGGCCAGCATTTT.

The rearrangement links TRBV6-5 to TRBJ1-5, with 9 bases lining up with TRBD1. This CDR3 contains 14 residues. The trim removed 2 bases at V and 5 bases at J, leaving 1 base unmatched. The germline V gene has CDR1 MNHEY and CDR2 SVGAGI. The CDR3, as DNA: TGTGCCAGCAGTTACCGGACAGGGGATCAGCCCCAGCATTTT. Translation gives CASSYRTGDQPQHF.